The following is a TCR beta chain sequence with its context. This clonotype was counted at least ten times. Its target antigen remains unknown. Per-nucleotide qualities are absent, and no much larger clonotype sits a single base away. Via the germline V gene (reference sequence), CDR1 is GTSNPN and CDR2 SVGIG. V is reduced by 2 bases and J by 6 bases, leaving a spacing of 13 bases between them. The CDR3 sequence holds 13 residues, the cysteine and phenylalanine included. Of all the DNA, just the CDR3 is kept, 39 bases in frame from base 1. The data were obtained in a study of early T cells in non-severe SARS-CoV-2 infection (dated by TCRdb to the early 2020s). Context from the whole study: TCR sequencing used bulk RNA from unsorted whole blood, so alpha and beta chains could not be paired.

The study was a case-control design nested within a healthcare worker cohort in London, UK, with weekly nasopharyngeal swab PCR tests and blood sampling. Between 23 and 31 March 2020, the week of the UK lockdown, healthcare workers were enrolled and then followed up weekly for as long as 16 weeks. Libraries were constructed by 5' RACE. TCRdb names NextSeq 500 as the instrument used. The TCR library protocol attached unique molecular identifiers to individual cDNA molecules to correct for sequencing error and PCR bias. Both TCR alpha and beta chains were sequenced, and tight co-correlation was observed between alpha and beta sequence abundances in each sample. On the authors' methods: Decombinator V4 was used to perform V gene, J gene and CDR3 annotation of TCR sequences. Expanded TCRs were defined as changing significantly between any two time points under a Poisson model with p below 0.0001. TCR abundances were normalised to the total number of TCRs sequenced per sample and expressed as counts per million. MAIT TCRs were defined by TRAV1-2 paired with TRAJ12, TRAJ20 or TRAJ33, and iNKT TCRs by TRAV10 paired with TRAJ18. VDJdb, accessed on 1 November 2021, was searched for TCRs annotated for CMV, EBV and SARS-CoV-2, and TCRs annotated for more than one antigen were excluded. TCRdb applied fastp at Q25 and MiXCR to the public reads, then kept only in-frame beta chains. For every CDR3 protein sequence, its rows merge into one entry that carries the most common genes and DNA. The V and J calls here are based on TCRdb, not the publication. The table for this sample lists roughly 17,000 distinct CDR3 sequences; approximately 5.4% of them were counted only once. The ten largest account for over 5.5% of the sample.

Paper-wide results and their limitations: VDJdb matching was skewed toward anti-spike CD8 responses and likely underestimated virus-specific expansions, missing private and CD4 specificities.

The sequenced sample was whole blood. The chain links TRBV30 with TRBJ1-2, with the D gene call left open. The source of this sequence is an adult who was a healthcare worker with PCR-confirmed SARS-CoV-2 infection or an uninfected control (not recorded which). The CDR3 protein sequence reads: CAWSTMGWNGYTF. The nucleotides are TGTGCCTGGAGTACCATGGGTTGGAATGGCTACACCTTC.